This TCR beta chain appears in the sequencing data of a study of blood T cell repertoires in COVID-19. On the study more broadly: Researchers got acute and convalescent COVID-19 samples from the United States, Italy and Spain. PBMCs, B-cell-depleted T cells, or T cells were the source of the cDNA or gDNA that made up the material.

In the original analysis: It was from reference gene primer amplification that nucleated cell counts were estimated. Some clones are missing from TCRdb's copy, which holds only in-frame ones; the method was immunoSEQ multiplex PCR. That table gives V, J and clone size, and the DNA gave D and trimming. This table has roughly 250,000 clones, about 86% appearing once. This clone is a singleton in its sample. The germline CDR1 and CDR2 sequences are MNHEY and SMNVEV (reference sequence). The CDR3 loop spans 13 amino acids. V was cut by 3 bases and J by 5 bases, with 10 bases left in between. The source of this sequence is a woman in her fifties or sixties with active or convalescent COVID-19. V and J are TRBV27 and TRBJ1-2; D uncertain. Sequencing was done on a sample of peripheral blood. The CDR3 DNA follows: TGTGCCAGCAGTTTGTCGGGTTTTTATGGCTACACCTTC. This codes for CASSLSGFYGYTF.